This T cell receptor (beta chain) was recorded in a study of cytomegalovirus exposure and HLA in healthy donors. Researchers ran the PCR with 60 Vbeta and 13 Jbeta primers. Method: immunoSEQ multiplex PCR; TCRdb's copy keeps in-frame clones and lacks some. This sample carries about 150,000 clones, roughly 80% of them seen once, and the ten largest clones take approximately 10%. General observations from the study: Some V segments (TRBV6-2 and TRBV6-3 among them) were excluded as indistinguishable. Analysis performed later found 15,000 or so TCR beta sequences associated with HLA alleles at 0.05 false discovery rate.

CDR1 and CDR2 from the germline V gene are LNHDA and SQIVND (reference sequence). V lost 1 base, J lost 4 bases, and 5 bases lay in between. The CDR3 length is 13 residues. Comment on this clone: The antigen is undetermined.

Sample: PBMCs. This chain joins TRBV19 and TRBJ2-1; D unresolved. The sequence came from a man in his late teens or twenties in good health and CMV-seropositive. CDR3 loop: CASSIGPYNEQFF. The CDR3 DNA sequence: TGTGCCAGTAGTATAGGTCCTTACAATGAGCAGTTCTTC.